These 27 T cell receptor beta chains share one sample of origin, sequenced in a study of shared clonotypes between healthy human individuals. The protocol was immunoSEQ multiplex PCR, while the TCRdb copy is restricted to in-frame clones and leaves out a portion. The table includes 2.3 million or so clones, approximately 95% detected once. Sequencing was done on a sample of naive CD4+ T cells from PBMCs. The subset here: CD45RA+ positively selected. The receptors come from a man younger than 35 in good health. Some clones in this sample may be carry-over from other donors' samples.

On this clone: Other DNA sequences of this sample code for an identical CDR3. The chain joins TRBV28 to TRBJ1-2; no reliable D call. Germline values: CDR1 MDHEN, CDR2 SYDVKM. The CDR3 covers 13 residues. Trimming took off 4 bases at V and 11 bases at J, with 17 bases between the two ends. CDR3 in DNA: TGTGCCAGCAGTTCCCGCTCCCCTCCCGGTTACACCTTC. Its protein is CASSSRSPPGYTF.

Of note for this clone: Other nucleotide sequences from this sample produce the same CDR3. The rearrangement uses TRBV6-1 and TRBJ2-2; D is unresolved. The ends were cut back, 4 bases at V and 2 bases at J, with 5 bases in the middle. Germline CDR1 MNHNS, CDR2 SASEGT. This CDR3 is 13 amino acids long. CDR3 coding DNA: TGTGCCAGCAGTGGAGTTAACACCGGGGAGCTGTTTTTT. This sequence encodes CASSGVNTGELFF.

This clone came up once. The chain carries TRBV11-2 and TRBJ2-1, with TRBD1 identical over 9 bases. This CDR3 is 13 amino acids long. Germline V gene data show CDR1 as SGHAT and CDR2 as FQNNGV. Trimming removed 5 bases from V and 16 bases from J; junction bases left unmatched: 12. Written as DNA, the CDR3 is TGTGCCAGCAGCCCGAGGTCCGGGACAGGGAGCTTCTTC. Translated: CASSPRSGTGSFF.

This clone was recorded only once. The chain has TRBV28 and TRBJ1-1, with 9 bases lining up with TRBD1. The V gene's germline CDR1 is MDHEN and CDR2 SYDVKM. This CDR3 comprises 12 residues. J was trimmed by 11 bases and V by 6 bases; bases with no gene match: 7. The chain's CDR3 is CASRNTDRGAFF. The DNA of the CDR3 is TGTGCCAGCAGGAATACTGACAGGGGGGCTTTCTTT.

The CDR3 DNA is TGTGCCAGCAGCCCCCAACAGGGCTCCTACAATGAGCAGTTCTTC. Translated, it gives CASSPQQGSYNEQFF. The chain recombines TRBV7-2 with TRBJ2-1; D is possibly TRBD1 (6 bases). The CDR3 length is 15 residues. Trimming removed 5 bases from V and 0 bases from J, with 11 bases in between. Germline lookup yields CDR1 SGHTA and CDR2 FQGNSA.

CDR3 sequence reads: CASSGGGGQPQHF. The CDR3 nucleotides are TGCGCCAGCAGCGGAGGGGGTGGTCAGCCCCAGCATTTT. J is TRBJ1-5 and V is TRBV5-1; D perhaps matches TRBD1 (6 bases). Germline V gene lookup returns CDR1 SGHRS and CDR2 YFSETQ. The CDR3 consists of 13 residues. The V and J ends lost 4 bases and 6 bases respectively, with 11 bases between them.

The chain employs TRBV5-1 and TRBJ2-7; no firm D call. The CDR3 is made up of 14 amino acids. Germline assignment: CDR1 SGHRS and CDR2 YFSETQ. Trimming stripped 0 bases from V and 2 bases from J, with 9 bases between. The chain's CDR3 is CASSLVRSPYEQYF. In DNA, the CDR3 is TGCGCCAGCAGCTTGGTGCGGAGCCCCTACGAGCAGTACTTC.

A single count supports this clone. This chain connects TRBV27 to TRBJ1-2; D gene uncertain. The CDR3 length is 15 residues. The V end lost 4 bases, the J end lost 3 bases, and 15 bases lay between the germline ends. Germline V CDR1 and CDR2: MNHEY, SMNVEV (reference sequence). The CDR3 region is CASSSQYRGDYGYTF. The CDR3 nucleotides read TGTGCCAGCAGTTCCCAATATCGGGGTGACTATGGCTACACCTTC.

About this clone itself: The same CDR3 can be traced to other DNA sequences in this sample. V usage is TRBV6-1 and J usage is TRBJ2-7; tentative D call: TRBD2 (5 bases). Per germline, CDR1 MNHNS and CDR2 SASEGT. The CDR3 has 15 residues. V was cut by 0 bases and J by 0 bases, with 9 bases left in between. CDR3 DNA: TGTGCCAGCAGTGAAGCCGGACTTAGCTCCTACGAGCAGTACTTC. The encoded protein is CASSEAGLSSYEQYF.

With respect to this clone: Distinct nucleotide sequences in the sample also encode this CDR3. V gene TRBV5-1 combines with J gene TRBJ2-7; D is undetermined. This CDR3 contains 14 residues. Germline CDR1 reads SGHRS; CDR2 reads YFSETQ. The ends were cut back, 0 bases at V and 1 base at J, with 8 bases in the middle. CDR3 nucleotide sequence: TGCGCCAGCAGCTTGGTTCCAGATTCCTACGAGCAGTACTTC. Translating it yields CASSLVPDSYEQYF.

This CDR3 reads CASSLSDYGYTF. The CDR3 DNA reads TGTGCCAGCAGCTTATCTGACTATGGCTACACCTTC. This sequence joins TRBV7-2 and TRBJ1-2; no reliable D call. This CDR3 region has 12 residues. V was trimmed by 2 bases and J by 3 bases, leaving 4 bases between them. Germline V lookup: CDR1 SGHTA, CDR2 FQGNSA.

V gene TRBV7-2 combines with J gene TRBJ2-1, with 8 bases matching TRBD2. J gave up 8 bases and V 3 bases, and 9 bases lay outside the gene matches. The CDR3 is 15 residues long. Germline V lookup: CDR1 SGHTA, CDR2 FQGNSA. CDR3 nucleotide sequence: TGTGCCAGCAGCTTTGCGGGAGGCCCCTGGGATGAGCAGTTCTTC. It is translated as CASSFAGGPWDEQFF.

The chain combines TRBV28 with TRBJ2-2; D uncertain. There are 15 residues in the CDR3. The germline V gene encodes CDR1 MDHEN and CDR2 SYDVKM. Trimming stripped 2 bases from V and 5 bases from J, with 12 bases between. CDR3 bases: TGTGCCAGCAGTTTAATACAGCTTCCTACCGGGGAGCTGTTTTTT. Encoded protein: CASSLIQLPTGELFF.

J is TRBJ1-1 and V is TRBV18, with D maybe TRBD1 (6 bases). CDR1 KGHSH and CDR2 LQKENI come from the germline V gene. CDR3 length: 16 amino acids. The V end was cut by 4 bases, the J end by 1 base, with 16 bases between. The CDR3 coding sequence is TGTGCCAGCTCACACACGGGGGGCGCAGGGAACACTGAAGCTTTCTTT. Its protein is CASSHTGGAGNTEAFF.

The CDR3 sequence: CSVESQPQETQYF. The CDR3 DNA reads TGCAGCGTTGAAAGCCAGCCCCAAGAGACCCAGTACTTC. This sequence joins TRBV29-1 and TRBJ2-5; D not certain. The CDR3 consists of 13 residues. V shed 2 bases and J shed 1 base, with 8 bases lying between them. Germline loops: CDR1 SQVTM, CDR2 ANQGSEA.

This clone was counted a single time. The chain couples TRBV5-4 to TRBJ2-3; TRBD2 matches 7 bases. Per the germline V gene, CDR1 is SGHNT and CDR2 is YYREEE (reference sequence). The junction had 11 bases not matched to a gene; V was cut back by 3 bases and J by 4 bases. The CDR3 totals 16 residues. This chain's CDR3 is CASSSGGLDLSDTQYF. The CDR3 region has the DNA TGTGCCAGCAGCTCGGGAGGACTCGATCTCTCAGATACGCAGTATTTT. The whole variable domain, remainder taken from reference TRBV5-4 and TRBJ2-3, is ETGVTQSPTHLIKTRGQQVTLRCSSQSGHNTVSWYQQALGQGPQFIFQYYREEENGRGNFPPRFSGLQFPNYSSELNVNALELDDSALYLCASSSGGLDLSDTQYFGPGTRLTVL.

Comments on this clone: One end of the junction varies from germline; a read error may be responsible. The chain joins TRBV29-1 to TRBJ2-5; maybe TRBD1 (6 bases). This CDR3 is 12 amino acids long. Per the germline V gene, CDR1 is SQVTM and CDR2 is ANQGSEA. This chain's CDR3 is CSAGQPQDTQYF. As DNA, the CDR3 is TGCAGCGCCGGACAGCCTCAAGACACCCAGTACTTC.

The chain recombines TRBV6-1 with TRBJ1-3, with a tentative D call TRBD1 (6 bases). Germline CDR1 is MNHNS and CDR2 is SASEGT. The CDR3 sequence is 14 residues long. The ends were cut back, 1 base at V and 7 bases at J, with 11 bases in the middle. The CDR3 region is CASSEDRVWNTIYF. The CDR3 nucleotides are TGTGCCAGCAGTGAAGACAGGGTTTGGAACACCATATATTTT.

The chain links TRBV9 to TRBJ2-5; 7 bases agree with TRBD2. CDR1 and CDR2 from the germline V gene are SGDLS and YYNGEE. The CDR3 is made up of 15 amino acids. The junction had 6 bases not matched to a gene; V was cut back by 3 bases and J by 1 base. The DNA of the CDR3 is TGTGCCAGCAGCGCATCCCCTAGCGGCCAAGAGACCCAGTACTTC. Its protein is CASSASPSGQETQYF.

The chain couples TRBV4-3 to TRBJ1-2, with a possible D match to TRBD1 (5 bases). The CDR3 has 16 amino acids. The germline CDR1 and CDR2 sequences are LGHNA and YSLEER. Trimming took 0 bases from V and 3 from J, leaving 14 bases between them. The CDR3 reads CASSQDSIRGDYGYTF. The CDR3 bases are TGCGCCAGCAGCCAAGACTCAATAAGGGGAGACTATGGCTACACCTTC.

The rearrangement links TRBV18 to TRBJ2-2; a possible D gene is TRBD1 (6 bases). The CDR3 runs to 18 residues. The ends were cut back, 6 bases at V and 3 bases at J, with 23 bases in the middle. Per the germline V gene, CDR1 is KGHSH and CDR2 is LQKENI. The CDR3 DNA follows: TGTGCCAGCTCCCTCAATTTACAACGGGACACCTACACCGGGGAGCTGTTTTTT. Protein product: CASSLNLQRDTYTGELFF. The variable domain in full, with the rest retrieved from reference TRBV18 and TRBJ2-2, is NAGVMQNPRHLVRRRGQEARLRCSPMKGHSHVYWYRQLPEEGLKFMVYLQKENIIDESGMPKERFSAEFPKEGPSILRIQQVVRGDSAAYFCASSLNLQRDTYTGELFFGEGSRLTVL.

This clone occurred once. This sample also contains other DNA sequences that code for the same CDR3. The chain couples TRBV18 to TRBJ2-5; 7 bases fit TRBD1. V trimming: 2 bases; J trimming: 2 bases; junction bases outside the gene matches: 2. Germline V gene sequence: CDR1 KGHSH, CDR2 LQKENI. This CDR3 comprises 14 residues. CDR3 coding DNA: TGTGCCAGCTCACCAGGACAGGAACAAGAGACCCAGTACTTC. Translated: CASSPGQEQETQYF.

J is TRBJ2-5 and V is TRBV9, with 8 nucleotides matching TRBD2. This CDR3 has 17 amino acids. V lost 0 bases and J lost 5; bases outside the gene matches: 12. Germline V CDR1 and CDR2: SGDLS, YYNGEE. In DNA form, the CDR3 reads TGTGCCAGCAGCGTAGTAGGCCTAACGGGAGGGCCTGAGACCCAGTACTTC. Protein sequence: CASSVVGLTGGPETQYF.

The CDR3 nucleotides are TGTGCCATCAGTTCTACGCCACAGGGGCCCAATCAGCCCCAGCATTTT. It yields the protein CAISSTPQGPNQPQHF. This sequence joins TRBV10-3 and TRBJ1-5; TRBD1 matches 7 bases. Germline values: CDR1 ENHRY, CDR2 SYGVKD. The CDR3 is 16 amino acids. The junction had 10 bases not matched to a gene; V was cut back by 5 bases and J by 3 bases.

The CDR3 region has the DNA TGTGCCAGCAGCTTGGAGGGGCTAGGGGAGCAGTACTTC. This encodes CASSLEGLGEQYF. The V and J genes are TRBV5-6 and TRBJ2-7; a possible D gene is TRBD1 (5 bases). The germline gives CDR1 SGHDT, CDR2 YYEEEE. Trimming stripped 0 bases from V and 7 bases from J, with 11 bases between. This CDR3 contains 13 residues.

This chain uses TRBV6-5 with TRBJ2-1; TRBD2 matches at 9 bases. The CDR3 loop spans 14 amino acids. Germline V gene lookup returns CDR1 MNHEY and CDR2 SVGAGI. After removal of 7 bases from V and 8 bases from J, the junction contained 9 bases not matched to a gene. The CDR3, as DNA: TGTGCCAGCACCGATGCGGGAGGGCCCGATGAGCAGTTCTTC. Encoded protein: CASTDAGGPDEQFF.

The V call is TRBV5-1, the J call TRBJ2-3, with TRBD1 matching over 7 bases. V lost 0 bases, J lost 6 bases, and 7 bases stayed unmatched. In germline, CDR1 is SGHRS, CDR2 YFSETQ. The CDR3 length is 15 residues. The CDR3 coding sequence is TGCGCCAGCAGCTTGGGGACAGGCGACCTTGATACGCAGTATTTT. It codes for CASSLGTGDLDTQYF.